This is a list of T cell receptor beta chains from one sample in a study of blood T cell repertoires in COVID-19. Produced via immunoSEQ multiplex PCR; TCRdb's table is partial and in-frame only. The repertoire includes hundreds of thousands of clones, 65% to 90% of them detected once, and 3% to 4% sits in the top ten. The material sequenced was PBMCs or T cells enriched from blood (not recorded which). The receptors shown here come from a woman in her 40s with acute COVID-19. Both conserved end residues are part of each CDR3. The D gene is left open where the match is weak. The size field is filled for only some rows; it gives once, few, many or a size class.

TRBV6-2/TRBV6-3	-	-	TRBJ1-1	TGTGCCAGCAGTTACGAAGGGCGGGAAACTTTCTTT	CASSYEGRETFF
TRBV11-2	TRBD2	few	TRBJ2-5	TGTGCCAGCACCATCGGACTAGCGGGAGTAGGGGAGACCCAGTACTTC	CASTIGLAGVGETQYF
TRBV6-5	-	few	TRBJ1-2	TGTGCCAGCAGTTACTCGAGCTACGGACAAAACTATGGCTACACCTTC	CASSYSSYGQNYGYTF
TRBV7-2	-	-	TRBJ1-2	TGTGCCAGCAGCAACACCCTTGGGGGGGGTGATAACTATGGCTACACCTTC	CASSNTLGGGDNYGYTF
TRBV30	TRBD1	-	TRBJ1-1	TGTGCCTGGAGTGCCGCGGACAGGCGGAACACTGAAGCTTTCTTT	CAWSAADRRNTEAFF
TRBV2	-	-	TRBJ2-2	TGTGCCAGCAGTGGGCGAAGAGGAACCGGGGAGCTGTTTTTT	CASSGRRGTGELFF
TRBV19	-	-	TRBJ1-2	TGTGCCAGTAGTCCCCAACGACAGTTCTATGGCTACACCTTC	CASSPQRQFYGYTF
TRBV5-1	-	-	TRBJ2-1	TGCGCCAGCAGCTCCCGGGGGGCTAGTACGACGGGATACAATGAGCAGTTCTTC	CASSSRGASTTGYNEQFF
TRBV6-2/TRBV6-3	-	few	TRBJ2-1	TGTGCCAGCAGTTACAGCGGCTCCTACAATGAGCAGTTCTTC	CASSYSGSYNEQFF
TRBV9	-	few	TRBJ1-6	TGTGCCAGCAGCGTTCGCCAGGGGAATTCACCCCTCCACTTT	CASSVRQGNSPLHF
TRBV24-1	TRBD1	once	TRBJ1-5	TGTGCCACCAGCGGACCTCAGGGGGACGAGGCTAGCAATCAGCCCCAGCATTTT	CATSGPQGDEASNQPQHF
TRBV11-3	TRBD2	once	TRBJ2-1	TGTGCCAGCAGCCCAGGAGGTGGGAGGGCCAGCAATGAGCAGTTCTTC	CASSPGGGRASNEQFF
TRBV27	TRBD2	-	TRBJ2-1	TGTGCCAGCAGTTCCCTCGGGACTAGCAATGAGCAGTTCTTC	CASSSLGTSNEQFF
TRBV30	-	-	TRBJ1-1	TGTGCCGGATTGGCGGGTTTCAACACTGAAGCTTTCTTT	CAGLAGFNTEAFF
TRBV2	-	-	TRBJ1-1	TGTGCCAGCAGTGAAAGGTTCGGGGGGGCGGGCACTGAAGCTTTCTTT	CASSERFGGAGTEAFF
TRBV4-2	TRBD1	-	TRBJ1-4	TGTGCCAGCAGCCGACGGACAGGGGGGAATGAAAAACTGTTTTTT	CASSRRTGGNEKLFF
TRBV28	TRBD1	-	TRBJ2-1	TGTGCCAGCAGTGGGATGGGACAGCAAAACAATGAGCAGTTCTTC	CASSGMGQQNNEQFF
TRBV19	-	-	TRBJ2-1	TGTGCCAGTAGTGAACAGAAGTACAATGAGCAGTTCTTC	CASSEQKYNEQFF
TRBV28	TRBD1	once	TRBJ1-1	TGTGCCAGTAAAACACCCGGGACAGGGGGCACTGAAGCTTTCTTT	CASKTPGTGGTEAFF
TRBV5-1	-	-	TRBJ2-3	TGCGCCAGCAGCTTGTTTCCGGCGGGGACAGATACGCAGTATTTT	CASSLFPAGTDTQYF
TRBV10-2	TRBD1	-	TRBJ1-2	TGCGCCAGCAGAGGAGTACAGGGGGAGGGCTACACCTTC	CASRGVQGEGYTF
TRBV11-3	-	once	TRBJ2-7	TGTGCCAGCAGCTTAGACCCAGGTGGGAGAGGGTACGAGCAGTACTTC	CASSLDPGGRGYEQYF
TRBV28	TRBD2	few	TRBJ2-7	TGTGCCAGCATTGGGGGGAGGGCCTACGAGCAGTACTTC	CASIGGRAYEQYF
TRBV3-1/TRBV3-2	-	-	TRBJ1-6	TGTGCCAGCAGCCAAGAGTATGGGCAGGGGTTTTCACCCCTCCACTTT	CASSQEYGQGFSPLHF
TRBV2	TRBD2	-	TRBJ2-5	TGTGCCAGCAGTGAAACCCTAGCGGCAGGAGAGACCCAGTACTTC	CASSETLAAGETQYF